This T cell receptor (beta chain) was profiled in a study of vaccination and CD4 T cells after COVID-19. The CDR3 has 19 residues. Germline assignment: CDR1 DFQATT and CDR2 SNEGSKA (reference sequence). V trimming: 3 bases; J trimming: 2 bases; junction bases outside the gene matches: 19. With the Oncomine TCR Beta short-read assay, DNA from cultured CD4+ T cells was sequenced. TCRdb re-derived calls from the PCR reads in MiXCR, one entry per CDR3 protein. The table lists approximately 19,000 distinct CDR3 sequences, roughly 48% of them singletons, with about 10% in the top ten. Documented treatment: roughly 10-day PBMC culture with coronavirus spike peptide pools or control peptides (ViraFEST assay). Once cultured less than 13 days, CD4+ T cells underwent isolation by negative selection. This clonotype was counted only a few times. What it binds is unknown.

The sample was CD4+ T cells from blood, cultured in vitro, taken before SARS-CoV-2 vaccination. This receptor was identified in a human donor who had recovered from COVID-19. The chain employs TRBV20-1 and TRBJ1-5, with TRBD1 matching over 7 bases. The CDR3 nucleotides are TGCAGTGCTAGCATCGGGACAGCTTATACCCGAAGGGGCAATCAGCCCCAGCATTTT. As protein: CSASIGTAYTRRGNQPQHF.